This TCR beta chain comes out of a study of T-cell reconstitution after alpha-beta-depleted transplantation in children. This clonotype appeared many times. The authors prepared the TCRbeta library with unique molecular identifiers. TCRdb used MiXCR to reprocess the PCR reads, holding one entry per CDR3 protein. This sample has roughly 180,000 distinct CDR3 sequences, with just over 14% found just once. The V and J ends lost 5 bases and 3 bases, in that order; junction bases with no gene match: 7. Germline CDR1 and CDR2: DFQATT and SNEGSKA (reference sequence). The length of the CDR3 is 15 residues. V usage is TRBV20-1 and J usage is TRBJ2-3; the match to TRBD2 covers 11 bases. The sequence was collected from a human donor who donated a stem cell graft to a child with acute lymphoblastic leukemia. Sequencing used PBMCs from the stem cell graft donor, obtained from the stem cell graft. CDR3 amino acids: CSAPVGTSGTDTQYF. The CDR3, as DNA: TGCAGTGCTCCGGTAGGGACTAGCGGTACAGATACGCAGTATTTT.